This T cell receptor (beta chain) came from a study of CD8 T cell repertoires and HIV-1 epitope variants. The overall study: Each of Twenty-five Gag and Nef epitope peptides stimulated a separate culture. Tested: three Gag epitope families, Nef HW9 and YT9. 1M T cells were kept uncultured as a baseline. Findings and caveats of the study: Of fewer than 10 antigen-specific beta clonotypes, over 5 appeared to cross-react with escape variants.

Libraries were prepared by immunoSEQ multiplex PCR; TCRdb keeps only in-frame clonotypes and omits some of them. The sample comprises approximately 90,000 clones, more than 65% of which are singletons, and more than 25% rests with the top ten. This CDR3 comprises 14 residues. CDR1 LNHDA and CDR2 SQIVND come from the germline V gene (reference sequence). Deletions cut 5 bases from V and 2 bases from J, with 11 bases between. As regards this clone: What it binds is not known.

The sequenced material came from uncultured baseline CD8+ T cells from peripheral blood mononuclear cells (PBMCs). The clonotype comes from a male donor with HIV. The chain links TRBV19 to TRBJ2-3; the D gene is possibly TRBD2 (6 bases). CDR3 protein: CASSVGLATDTQYF. In nucleotides, the CDR3 is TGTGCCAGTAGTGTGGGACTCGCCACAGATACGCAGTATTTT.